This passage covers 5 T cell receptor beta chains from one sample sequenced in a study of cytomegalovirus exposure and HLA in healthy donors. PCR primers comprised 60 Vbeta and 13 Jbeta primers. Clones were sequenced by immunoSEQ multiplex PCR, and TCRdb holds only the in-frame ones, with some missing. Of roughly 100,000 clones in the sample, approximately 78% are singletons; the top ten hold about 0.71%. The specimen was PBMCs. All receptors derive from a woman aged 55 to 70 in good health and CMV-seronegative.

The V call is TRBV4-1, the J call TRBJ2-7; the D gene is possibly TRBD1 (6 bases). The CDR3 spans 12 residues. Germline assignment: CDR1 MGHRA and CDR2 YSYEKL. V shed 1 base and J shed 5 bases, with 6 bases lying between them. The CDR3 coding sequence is TGCGCCAGCAGCCAAGGGGGGCACGAGCAGTACTTC. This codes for CASSQGGHEQYF.

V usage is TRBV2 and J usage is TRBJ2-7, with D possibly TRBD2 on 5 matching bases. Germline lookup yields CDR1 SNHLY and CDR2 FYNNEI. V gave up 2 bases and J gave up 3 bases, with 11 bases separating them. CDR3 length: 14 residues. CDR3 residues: CASSESGLDYEQYF. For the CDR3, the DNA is TGTGCCAGCAGTGAATCAGGACTGGACTACGAGCAGTACTTC.

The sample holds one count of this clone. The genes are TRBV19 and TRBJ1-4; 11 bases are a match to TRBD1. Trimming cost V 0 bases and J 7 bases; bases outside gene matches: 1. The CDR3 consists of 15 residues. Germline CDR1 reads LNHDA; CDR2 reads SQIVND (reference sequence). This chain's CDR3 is CASSIDGTGGEKLFF. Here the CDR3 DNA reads TGTGCCAGTAGTATAGATGGGACAGGGGGTGAAAAACTGTTTTTT.

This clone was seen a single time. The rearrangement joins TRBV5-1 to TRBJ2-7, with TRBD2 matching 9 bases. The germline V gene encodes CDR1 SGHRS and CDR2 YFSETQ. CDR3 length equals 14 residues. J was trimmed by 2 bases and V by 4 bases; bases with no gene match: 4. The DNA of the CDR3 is TGCGCCAGCAGCCCGACTAGCGGCCCCTACGAGCAGTACTTC. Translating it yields CASSPTSGPYEQYF.

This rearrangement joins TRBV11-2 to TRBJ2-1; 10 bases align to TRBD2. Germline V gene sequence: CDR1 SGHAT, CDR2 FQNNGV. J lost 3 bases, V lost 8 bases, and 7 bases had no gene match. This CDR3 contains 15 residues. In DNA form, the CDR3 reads TGTGCCAGCGGTGCACTAGCGGGAATCTACAATGAGCAGTTCTTC. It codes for CASGALAGIYNEQFF.